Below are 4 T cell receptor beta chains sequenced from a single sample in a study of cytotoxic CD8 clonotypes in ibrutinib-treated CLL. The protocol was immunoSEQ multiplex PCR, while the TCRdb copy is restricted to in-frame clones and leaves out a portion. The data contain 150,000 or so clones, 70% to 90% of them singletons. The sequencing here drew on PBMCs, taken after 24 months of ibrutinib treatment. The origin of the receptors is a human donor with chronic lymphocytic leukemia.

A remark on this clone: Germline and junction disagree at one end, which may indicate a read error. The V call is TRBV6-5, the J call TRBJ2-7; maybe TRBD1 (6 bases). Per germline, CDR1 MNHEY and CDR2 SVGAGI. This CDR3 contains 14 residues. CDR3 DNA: TGTGCCAGCAGCTACTTGACAGGATCCTACGAGCAGTACTTC. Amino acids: CASSYLTGSYEQYF.

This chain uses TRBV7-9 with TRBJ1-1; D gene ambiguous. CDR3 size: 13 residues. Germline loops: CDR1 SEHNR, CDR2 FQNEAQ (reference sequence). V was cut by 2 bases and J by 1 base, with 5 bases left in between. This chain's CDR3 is CASSLTQNTEAFF. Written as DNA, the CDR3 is TGTGCCAGCAGCTTAACACAGAACACTGAAGCTTTCTTT.

The DNA for the CDR3 is TGTGCCAGCCACCAAGGACAGGGAAACTACGAGCAGTACTTC. As protein: CASHQGQGNYEQYF. The rearrangement uses TRBV2 and TRBJ2-7; 8 nucleotides align to TRBD1. The germline V gene encodes CDR1 SNHLY and CDR2 FYNNEI. The V and J ends lost 8 bases and 3 bases, in that order; junction bases with no gene match: 9. This CDR3 region has 14 residues. The variable domain in full, completed from reference TRBV2 and TRBJ2-7, reads EPEVTQTPSHQVTQMGQEVILRCVPISNHLYFYWYRQILGQKVEFLVSFYNNEISEKSEIFDDQFSVERPDGSNFTLKIRSTKLEDSAMYFCASHQGQGNYEQYFGPGTRLTVT.

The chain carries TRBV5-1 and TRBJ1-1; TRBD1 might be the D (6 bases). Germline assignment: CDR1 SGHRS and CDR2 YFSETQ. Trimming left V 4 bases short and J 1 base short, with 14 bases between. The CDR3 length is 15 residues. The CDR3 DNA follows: TGCGCCAGCAGCGAACAGGGCTACAGGAACACTGAAGCTTTCTTT. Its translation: CASSEQGYRNTEAFF.